This T cell receptor (beta chain) was captured by sequencing in a study of blood T cell repertoires in COVID-19. Background on the study: Italy, Spain and the United States were the sources of the convalescent and acute COVID-19 samples. T cells, B-cell-depleted T cells, or PBMCs provided the cDNA or gDNA that served as material.

Libraries were prepared by immunoSEQ multiplex PCR; TCRdb keeps only in-frame clonotypes and omits some of them. This table has tens of thousands of clones, about 80% appearing once. Germline values: CDR1 LGHNT, CDR2 FRNRAP. The CDR3 sequence is 14 residues long. V was pared by 5 bases and J by 3 bases, with 11 bases between. The sequence came from a woman in her fifties or sixties with acute or convalescent COVID-19. The V gene is TRBV12-5, the J gene TRBJ1-5, with no clear D. Sequencing was done on a sample of peripheral blood. CDR3 sequence: CASGKDNLNQPQHF. CDR3 DNA sequence: TGTGCTAGTGGTAAAGACAACCTCAATCAGCCCCAGCATTTT.